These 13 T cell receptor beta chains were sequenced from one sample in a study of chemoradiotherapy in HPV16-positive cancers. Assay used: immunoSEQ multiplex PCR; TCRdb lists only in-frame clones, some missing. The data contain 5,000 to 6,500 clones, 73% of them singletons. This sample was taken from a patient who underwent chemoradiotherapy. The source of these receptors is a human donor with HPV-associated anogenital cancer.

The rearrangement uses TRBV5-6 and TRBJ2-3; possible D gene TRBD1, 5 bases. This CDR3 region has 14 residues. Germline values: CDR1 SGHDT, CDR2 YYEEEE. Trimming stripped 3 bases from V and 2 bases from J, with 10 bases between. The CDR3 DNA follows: TGTGCCAGCAGCTCCGACAGAGACACAGATACGCAGTATTTT. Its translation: CASSSDRDTDTQYF. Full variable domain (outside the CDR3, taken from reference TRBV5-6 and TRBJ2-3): DAGVTQSPTHLIKTRGQQVTLRCSPKSGHDTVSWYQQALGQGPQFIFQYYEEEERQRGNFPDRFSGHQFPNYSSELNVNALLLGDSALYLCASSSDRDTDTQYFGPGTRLTVL.

The CDR3 DNA reads TGTGCCAGCAGTTCGTCGACAGGGGGCCACACAGATACGCAGTATTTT. It encodes CASSSSTGGHTDTQYF. The chain couples TRBV6-5 to TRBJ2-3; 10 nucleotides line up with TRBD1. With 4 bases clipped from V and 2 bases from J, the junction kept 6 bases outside the gene matches. Germline loops: CDR1 MNHEY, CDR2 SVGAGI. The CDR3 runs 16 residues.

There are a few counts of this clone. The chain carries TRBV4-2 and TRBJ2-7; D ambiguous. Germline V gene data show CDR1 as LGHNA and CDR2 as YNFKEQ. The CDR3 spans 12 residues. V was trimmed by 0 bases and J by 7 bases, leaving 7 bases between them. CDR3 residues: CASSQDGREQYF. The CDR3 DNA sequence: TGTGCCAGCAGCCAAGATGGCCGTGAGCAGTACTTC.

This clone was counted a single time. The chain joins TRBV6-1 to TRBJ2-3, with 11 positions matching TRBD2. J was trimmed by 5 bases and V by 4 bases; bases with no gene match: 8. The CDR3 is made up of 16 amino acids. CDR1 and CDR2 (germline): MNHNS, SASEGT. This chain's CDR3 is CASSGVAGGPGDTQYF. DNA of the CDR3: TGTGCCAGCAGTGGAGTAGCGGGGGGGCCCGGAGATACGCAGTATTTT.

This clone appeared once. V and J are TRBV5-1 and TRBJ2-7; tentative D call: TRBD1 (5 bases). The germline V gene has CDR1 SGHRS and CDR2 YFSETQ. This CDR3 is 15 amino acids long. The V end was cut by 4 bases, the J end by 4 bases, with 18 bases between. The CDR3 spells CASSPPRQGSYEQYF. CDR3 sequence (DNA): TGCGCCAGCAGCCCGCCGAGGCAGGGATCTTACGAGCAGTACTTC.

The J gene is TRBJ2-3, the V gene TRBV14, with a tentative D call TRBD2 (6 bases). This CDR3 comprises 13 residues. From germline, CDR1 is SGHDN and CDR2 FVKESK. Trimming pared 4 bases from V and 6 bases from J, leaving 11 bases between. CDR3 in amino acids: CASSPWGEDTQYF. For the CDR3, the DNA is TGTGCCAGCAGCCCATGGGGGGAGGATACGCAGTATTTT.

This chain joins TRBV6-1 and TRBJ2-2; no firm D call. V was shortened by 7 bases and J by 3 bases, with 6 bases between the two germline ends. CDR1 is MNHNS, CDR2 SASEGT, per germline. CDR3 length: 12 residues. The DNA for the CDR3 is TGTGCCAGCAAGACCGACACCGGGGAGCTGTTTTTT. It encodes CASKTDTGELFF.

This chain's CDR3 is CASSLAQTGWGMNNEQFF. The CDR3 nucleotides are TGTGCCAGCAGCTTAGCGCAAACAGGGTGGGGTATGAACAATGAGCAGTTCTTC. This rearrangement joins TRBV7-6 to TRBJ2-1; TRBD1 might be the D (6 bases). The CDR3 loop spans 18 amino acids. The germline V gene has CDR1 SGHVS and CDR2 FNYEAQ. The V gene lost 0 bases and the J gene lost 5 bases, with 20 bases spanning the gap.

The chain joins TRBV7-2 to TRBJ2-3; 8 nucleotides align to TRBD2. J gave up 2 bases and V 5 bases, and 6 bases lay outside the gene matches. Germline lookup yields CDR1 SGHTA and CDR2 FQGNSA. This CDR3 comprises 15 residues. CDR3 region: CASSLSGAITDTQYF. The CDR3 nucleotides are TGTGCCAGCAGCCTTAGCGGGGCCATCACAGATACGCAGTATTTT.

CDR3 sequence: CASSLGTDNTEAFF. The CDR3 bases are TGCGCCAGCAGCTTGGGTACAGATAACACTGAAGCTTTCTTT. J is TRBJ1-1 and V is TRBV5-1; D unclear. Trimming took off 0 bases at V and 2 bases at J, with 8 bases between the two ends. The CDR3 runs 14 residues. Germline loops: CDR1 SGHRS, CDR2 YFSETQ. Together with reference TRBV5-1 and TRBJ1-1, the CDR3 gives the full variable domain: KAGVTQTPRYLIKTRGQQVTLSCSPISGHRSVSWYQQTPGQGLQFLFEYFSETQRNKGNFPGRFSGRQFSNSRSEMNVSTLELGDSALYLCASSLGTDNTEAFFGQGTRLTVV.

This chain's CDR3 is CASSVGVSNTEAFF. CDR3 nucleotide sequence: TGTGCCAGCAGCGTCGGAGTGTCAAACACTGAAGCTTTCTTT. The V and J genes are TRBV9 and TRBJ1-1; D gene uncertain. This CDR3 comprises 14 residues. V was cut by 2 bases and J by 2 bases, with 10 bases left in between. The V gene's germline CDR1 is SGDLS and CDR2 YYNGEE.

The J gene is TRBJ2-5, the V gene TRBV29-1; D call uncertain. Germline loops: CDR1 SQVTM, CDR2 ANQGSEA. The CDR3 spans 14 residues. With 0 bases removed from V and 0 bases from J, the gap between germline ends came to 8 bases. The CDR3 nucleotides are TGCAGCGTTGAAGATATCAAAGACCAAGAGACCCAGTACTTC. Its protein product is CSVEDIKDQETQYF.

The CDR3 is CASSADGTESSYEQYF. The CDR3 nucleotides are TGTGCCAGCAGCGCCGACGGGACAGAGAGCTCCTACGAGCAGTACTTC. The gene calls are TRBV5-6 and TRBJ2-7, with 7 nucleotides matching TRBD1. V was pared by 4 bases and J by 0 bases, with 10 bases of the junction left unmatched. This CDR3 is 16 amino acids long. Germline V gene lookup returns CDR1 SGHDT and CDR2 YYEEEE.